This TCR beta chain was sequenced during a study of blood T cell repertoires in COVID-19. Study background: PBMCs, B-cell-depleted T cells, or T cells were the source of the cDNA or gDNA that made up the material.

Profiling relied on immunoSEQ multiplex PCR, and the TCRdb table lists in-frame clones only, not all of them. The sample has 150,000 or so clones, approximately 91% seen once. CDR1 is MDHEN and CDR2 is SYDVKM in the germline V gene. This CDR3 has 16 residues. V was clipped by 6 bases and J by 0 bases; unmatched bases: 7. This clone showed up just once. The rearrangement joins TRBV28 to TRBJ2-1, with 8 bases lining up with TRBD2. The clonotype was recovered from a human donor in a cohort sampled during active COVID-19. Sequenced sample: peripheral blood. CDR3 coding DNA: TGTGCCAGCAGCGATCTAGCGGGTAGCTCCTACAATGAGCAGTTCTTC. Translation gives CASSDLAGSSYNEQFF.